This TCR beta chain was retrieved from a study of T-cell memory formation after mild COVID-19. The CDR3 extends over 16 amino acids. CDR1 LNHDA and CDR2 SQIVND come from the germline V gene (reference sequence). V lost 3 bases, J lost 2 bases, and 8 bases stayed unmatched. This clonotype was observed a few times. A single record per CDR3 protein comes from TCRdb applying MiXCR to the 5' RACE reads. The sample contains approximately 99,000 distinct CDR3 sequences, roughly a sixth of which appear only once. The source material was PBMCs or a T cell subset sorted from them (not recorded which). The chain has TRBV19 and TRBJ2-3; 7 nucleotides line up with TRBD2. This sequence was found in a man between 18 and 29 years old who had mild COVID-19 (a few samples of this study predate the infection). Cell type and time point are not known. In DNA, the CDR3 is TGTGCCAGTAGTATTCGCCCTAGCGGACACACAGATACGCAGTATTTT. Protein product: CASSIRPSGHTDTQYF.